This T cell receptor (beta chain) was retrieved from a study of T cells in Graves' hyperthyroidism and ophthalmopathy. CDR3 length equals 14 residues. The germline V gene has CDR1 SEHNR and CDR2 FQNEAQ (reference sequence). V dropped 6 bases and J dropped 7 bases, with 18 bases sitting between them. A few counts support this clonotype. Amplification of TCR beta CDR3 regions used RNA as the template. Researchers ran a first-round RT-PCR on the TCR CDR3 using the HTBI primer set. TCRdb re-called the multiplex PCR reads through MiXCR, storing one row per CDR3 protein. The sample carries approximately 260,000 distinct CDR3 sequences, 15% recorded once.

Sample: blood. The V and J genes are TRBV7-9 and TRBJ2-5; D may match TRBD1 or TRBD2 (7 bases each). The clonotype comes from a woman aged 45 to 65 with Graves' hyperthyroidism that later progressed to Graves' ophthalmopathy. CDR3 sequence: CASRGRGGRVTQYF. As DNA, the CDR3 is TGTGCCAGCAGGGGCAGGGGGGGTAGGGTGACCCAGTACTTC.